The 26 T cell receptor beta chains reported below all come from one sample, sequenced in a study of technical replicates of blood from a few donors. Profiled with immunoSEQ multiplex PCR; TCRdb holds only in-frame clones, not every one. The sample yields tens of thousands of clones, around nine tenths seen once. Sequencing was done on a sample of T cells isolated from PBMCs. The receptors originated from a human donor in good health.

This clone was counted once. The gene calls are TRBV4-1 and TRBJ2-1; possibly TRBD2 for D (5 bases). Per germline, CDR1 MGHRA and CDR2 YSYEKL. The CDR3 runs 17 residues. V lost 1 base, J lost 1 base, and 14 bases lay in between. CDR3 sequence (DNA): TGCGCCAGCAGCCAAGCCGCCCGACGAGGGTCCTACAATGAGCAGTTCTTC. Protein sequence: CASSQAARRGSYNEQFF.

The gene calls are TRBV6-1 and TRBJ2-7; 7 bases agree with TRBD2. Per germline, CDR1 MNHNS and CDR2 SASEGT. This CDR3 comprises 14 residues. With V trimmed by 5 bases and J by 3 bases, 7 bases remained unmatched. CDR3 protein: CASSTMGGIYEQYF. In nucleotides, the CDR3 is TGTGCCAGCAGTACCATGGGGGGGATCTACGAGCAGTACTTC.

This sequence joins TRBV5-1 and TRBJ2-1; 11 bases are a match to TRBD1. V was clipped by 3 bases and J by 6 bases; unmatched bases: 2. The CDR3 is 14 residues long. CDR1 is SGHRS, CDR2 YFSETQ, per germline. CDR3 in DNA: TGCGCCAGCAGCTCCGGGACAGGGGGCAATGAGCAGTTCTTC. This sequence encodes CASSSGTGGNEQFF. Together with reference TRBV5-1 and TRBJ2-1, the CDR3 gives the full variable domain: KAGVTQTPRYLIKTRGQQVTLSCSPISGHRSVSWYQQTPGQGLQFLFEYFSETQRNKGNFPGRFSGRQFSNSRSEMNVSTLELGDSALYLCASSSGTGGNEQFFGPGTRLTVL.

This sequence joins TRBV30 and TRBJ1-2, with 7 bases aligning to TRBD1. The germline gives CDR1 GTSNPN, CDR2 SVGIG (reference sequence). This CDR3 spans 12 amino acids. The V segment lost 8 bases and the J segment 7 bases; nucleotides outside the gene matches: 10. In DNA form, the CDR3 reads TGTGCCCGTGACAGGGTTTTTGGTGGCTACACCTTC. Its protein product is CARDRVFGGYTF. Filled out from reference TRBV30 and TRBJ1-2, the complete variable domain reads SQTIHQWPATLVQPVGSPLSLECTVEGTSNPNLYWYRQAAGRGLQLLFYSVGIGQISSEVPQNLSASRPQDRQFILSSKKLLLSDSGFYLCARDRVFGGYTFGSGTRLTVV.

V gene TRBV10-3 combines with J gene TRBJ2-2; D possibly corresponds to TRBD2 (7 bases). V shed 0 bases and J shed 4 bases, with 9 bases lying between them. Germline V CDR1 and CDR2: ENHRY, SYGVKD. The CDR3 consists of 15 residues. The CDR3 bases are TGTGCCATCAGTGAGTCGGGAGGGGGCACCGGGGAGCTGTTTTTT. Encoded protein: CAISESGGGTGELFF.

The chain uses TRBV7-6 and TRBJ1-1, with D perhaps matching TRBD1 (6 bases). Trimming shortened V by 1 base and J by 4 bases, and 13 bases separated the two germline ends. Germline CDR1 and CDR2: SGHVS and FNYEAQ. This CDR3 has 15 amino acids. For the CDR3, the DNA is TGTGCCAGCAGCTTAGGACTGTCAGGGGTCACTGAAGCTTTCTTT. Amino acid sequence: CASSLGLSGVTEAFF.

The chain couples TRBV6-5 to TRBJ1-1; D gene ambiguous. With 0 bases removed from V and 10 bases from J, the gap between germline ends came to 15 bases. Germline CDR1 MNHEY, CDR2 SVGAGI. The CDR3 covers 14 residues. The CDR3 loop reads CASSYSTLTLGAFF. The DNA for the CDR3 is TGTGCCAGCAGTTACTCGACTTTGACCTTGGGAGCTTTCTTT.

CDR3 coding DNA: TGCGCCAGCAGCCAAGATCGACAGGGTGCCTACGAGCAGTACTTC. Its translation is CASSQDRQGAYEQYF. V gene TRBV4-1 combines with J gene TRBJ2-7; 7 bases align to TRBD1. The V and J ends lost 0 bases and 2 bases, in that order; junction bases with no gene match: 4. The CDR3 is 15 residues long. Looked up from germline, CDR1 is MGHRA and CDR2 is YSYEKL.

The J gene is TRBJ1-1, the V gene TRBV19, with 7 bases identical to TRBD1. The V gene end was trimmed by 4 bases and the J gene end by 12 bases; junction bases not matched to a gene: 5. The CDR3 length is 11 residues. Per the germline V gene, CDR1 is LNHDA and CDR2 is SQIVND (reference sequence). CDR3 in amino acids: CASSTTGVPFF. CDR3 bases: TGTGCCAGTAGTACTACAGGGGTTCCTTTCTTT.

The CDR3 region is CASRDRDQPQHF. CDR3 in DNA: TGTGCCAGCAGAGACAGGGATCAGCCCCAGCATTTT. The rearrangement uses TRBV27 and TRBJ1-5, with 7 bases lining up with TRBD1. The germline V gene has CDR1 MNHEY and CDR2 SMNVEV (reference sequence). V lost 6 bases, J lost 5 bases, and 1 base stayed unmatched. CDR3 length equals 12 residues.

The chain links TRBV2 to TRBJ2-7, with a possible D match to TRBD2 (6 bases). Germline assignment: CDR1 SNHLY and CDR2 FYNNEI. The CDR3 contains 13 residues. V was clipped by 6 bases and J by 0 bases, with 9 bases between them. CDR3 region: CASRDGSSYEQYF. The CDR3 coding sequence is TGTGCCAGCAGGGACGGGAGCTCCTACGAGCAGTACTTC.

V and J are TRBV4-1 and TRBJ2-1; TRBD1 agrees at 9 bases. Germline V gene data show CDR1 as MGHRA and CDR2 as YSYEKL. The CDR3 is 15 residues long. Losses at the gene ends were 4 bases for V and 6 bases for J; bases not matched to a gene: 7. CDR3 in amino acids: CASSPRDRVRNEQFF. CDR3 coding DNA: TGCGCCAGCAGCCCCAGGGACAGGGTTCGCAATGAGCAGTTCTTC.

This sequence joins TRBV5-1 and TRBJ1-1; tentatively, D is TRBD1 (6 bases). Germline lookup yields CDR1 SGHRS and CDR2 YFSETQ. CDR3 length: 16 residues. Between the trimmed V and J ends, which lost 0 bases and 4 bases, there was a span of 16 bases. This CDR3 reads CASSLGGGFVITEAFF. The CDR3 DNA sequence: TGCGCCAGCAGCTTGGGGGGGGGCTTTGTGATCACTGAAGCTTTCTTT.

This clone was observed a single time. V usage is TRBV4-2 and J usage is TRBJ2-7, with TRBD2 identical over 11 bases. V was pared by 0 bases and J by 6 bases, with 16 bases of the junction left unmatched. CDR1 and CDR2 (germline): LGHNA, YNFKEQ. The CDR3 totals 19 residues. The CDR3, as DNA: TGTGCCAGCAGCCAAGAGACCCGACCTAAACTAGCGGGAGTGTCCGAGCAGTACTTC. Translated: CASSQETRPKLAGVSEQYF.

V and J are TRBV6-5 and TRBJ1-1; 7 bases fit TRBD1. CDR3 size: 15 residues. V trimming: 2 bases; J trimming: 13 bases; junction bases outside the gene matches: 16. In germline, CDR1 is MNHEY, CDR2 SVGAGI. This CDR3 reads CASSYGGRDSPFSFF. In nucleotides, the CDR3 is TGTGCCAGCAGTTACGGTGGAAGGGACAGCCCCTTTAGTTTCTTT.

The chain joins TRBV28 to TRBJ1-3; possibly TRBD1 for D (5 bases). Per the germline V gene, CDR1 is MDHEN and CDR2 is SYDVKM. The CDR3 runs to 12 residues. Trimming left V 3 bases short and J 14 bases short, with 14 bases between. The CDR3 protein is CASSFVRQLVYF. CDR3 sequence (DNA): TGTGCCAGCAGTTTTGTAAGACAGTTGGTATATTTT.

The rearrangement links TRBV5-6 to TRBJ1-5; D uncertain. Trimming pared 0 bases from V and 4 bases from J, leaving 2 bases between. CDR1 and CDR2 (germline): SGHDT, YYEEEE. The CDR3 spans 12 residues. The CDR3, as DNA: TGTGCCAGCAGCTTGGTAAATCAGCCCCAGCATTTT. The encoded protein is CASSLVNQPQHF.

The genes are TRBV7-9 and TRBJ2-5; 9 bases line up with TRBD2. The CDR3 contains 15 residues. In germline, CDR1 is SEHNR, CDR2 FQNEAQ (reference sequence). V dropped 5 bases and J dropped 1; count of bases not matched to a gene: 5. The CDR3 region is CASSNIAGVQETQYF. For the CDR3, the DNA is TGTGCCAGCAGCAACATAGCGGGGGTCCAAGAGACCCAGTACTTC.

The chain joins TRBV5-1 to TRBJ1-1; 9 bases are shared with TRBD1. CDR1 is SGHRS, CDR2 YFSETQ, per germline. The CDR3 consists of 15 residues. With V trimmed by 4 bases and J by 3 bases, 7 bases remained unmatched. The chain's CDR3 is CASSLGTGLDTEAFF. In nucleotides, the CDR3 is TGCGCCAGCAGCCTAGGGACAGGGCTGGACACTGAAGCTTTCTTT.

The chain combines TRBV11-1 with TRBJ2-1; the match to TRBD2 covers 8 bases. Germline V gene data show CDR1 as SGHAT and CDR2 as FQDESV (reference sequence). Trimming took 1 base from V and 4 from J; bases not matched to a gene: 9. The length of the CDR3 is 17 residues. CDR3 residues: CASSLVYQRGRYNEQFF. CDR3 sequence (DNA): TGTGCCAGCAGCTTAGTTTACCAGCGGGGGAGATACAATGAGCAGTTCTTC.

The chain recombines TRBV28 with TRBJ2-7; 12 bases fit TRBD2. Germline lookup yields CDR1 MDHEN and CDR2 SYDVKM. The V segment lost 6 bases and the J segment 7 bases; nucleotides outside the gene matches: 10. This CDR3 is 15 amino acids long. CDR3 sequence (DNA): TGTGCCAGCAGCGCACCGCTAGCGGGAGGGCCGGAGCAGTACTTC. This translates into CASSAPLAGGPEQYF.

J is TRBJ2-7 and V is TRBV19, with 9 bases aligning to TRBD1. The germline gives CDR1 LNHDA, CDR2 SQIVND (reference sequence). Trimming removed 9 bases from V and 4 bases from J; junction bases left unmatched: 10. This CDR3 has 14 amino acids. The CDR3 protein is CASTNTGTGYEQYF. Written as DNA, the CDR3 is TGTGCCAGCACTAATACCGGGACAGGGTACGAGCAGTACTTC.

The chain is built from TRBV15 and TRBJ1-1, with D perhaps matching TRBD1 (6 bases). The V end was cut by 0 bases, the J end by 1 base, with 15 bases between. The CDR3 is made up of 17 amino acids. CDR1 LNHNV and CDR2 YYDKDF come from the germline V gene (reference sequence). The CDR3 sequence is CATSRDYMTGPNTEAFF. CDR3 coding DNA: TGTGCCACCAGCAGAGATTATATGACAGGACCGAACACTGAAGCTTTCTTT.

The chain recombines TRBV28 with TRBJ2-3, with a possible D match to TRBD1 (5 bases). CDR3 length: 13 amino acids. Trimming shortened V by 10 bases and J by 0 bases, and 11 bases separated the two germline ends. Per germline, CDR1 MDHEN and CDR2 SYDVKM. In nucleotides, the CDR3 is TGTGCCACAGAGAAGGGGAGCACAGATACGCAGTATTTT. It encodes CATEKGSTDTQYF.

This clone has only one observation. The rearrangement links TRBV5-1 to TRBJ1-5, with D unclear. The V and J ends lost 0 bases and 5 bases respectively, with 6 bases between them. Germline V lookup: CDR1 SGHRS, CDR2 YFSETQ. The CDR3 contains 13 residues. CDR3 sequence (DNA): TGCGCCAGCAGCTTGGGTCCCGATCAGCCCCAGCATTTT. Its translation: CASSLGPDQPQHF. Combining the CDR3 with reference TRBV5-1 and TRBJ1-5 gives the whole variable domain KAGVTQTPRYLIKTRGQQVTLSCSPISGHRSVSWYQQTPGQGLQFLFEYFSETQRNKGNFPGRFSGRQFSNSRSEMNVSTLELGDSALYLCASSLGPDQPQHFGDGTRLSIL.

CDR3 sequence: CASGAGSNTEAFF. Written as DNA, the CDR3 is TGTGCCAGCGGGGCGGGATCGAACACTGAAGCTTTCTTT. The chain combines TRBV5-4 with TRBJ1-1; possibly TRBD1 for D (5 bases). Germline lookup yields CDR1 SGHNT and CDR2 YYREEE (reference sequence). V lost 7 bases and J 1 base, leaving 11 bases between the germline ends. The length of the CDR3 is 13 residues.